One sample yielded the 8 T cell receptor beta chains listed below, sequenced in a study of T cell repertoires and Cas9 in healthy adults. Only in-frame clones appear in the TCRdb table, and some are missing; sequencing was by immunoSEQ multiplex PCR. The data contain tens of thousands of clones, 85% to 95% of them singletons. The source material was CD4+ effector T cells (CD127+, CD25-, CD137-, CD154-) from PBMCs; culture status not recorded. The source of these receptors is a human donor in good health.

The J gene is TRBJ1-1, the V gene TRBV6-6; no definite D call. V shed 2 bases and J shed 2 bases, with 12 bases lying between them. Germline V CDR1 and CDR2: MNHNY, SVGAGI (reference sequence). This CDR3 spans 15 amino acids. CDR3: CASSYGPSGNTEAFF. CDR3 nucleotide sequence: TGTGCCAGCAGTTACGGGCCCTCAGGAAACACTGAAGCTTTCTTT.

The J gene is TRBJ2-5, the V gene TRBV5-8, with 8 bases fitting TRBD1. The J call is uncertain, as TRBJ2-7 better fits the DNA end. Germline CDR1 SGHTS, CDR2 YDEGEE. The CDR3 is made up of 15 amino acids. The CDR3 region is CASRTGTGIAYEQYF. The CDR3, as DNA: TGTGCCAGCAGAACCGGGACAGGCATCGCCTACGAGCAGTACTTC.

V gene TRBV11-1 combines with J gene TRBJ2-1; D possibly matches TRBD1 or TRBD2 (5 bases each). The CDR3 has 13 amino acids. Trimming took off 4 bases at V and 10 bases at J, with 14 bases between the two ends. Germline V gives CDR1 SGHAT, CDR2 FQDESV (reference sequence). The CDR3 spells CASSWDVIGEQFF. Written as DNA, the CDR3 is TGTGCCAGCAGCTGGGACGTGATAGGGGAGCAGTTCTTC.

This clone occurred once. The chain recombines TRBV5-1 with TRBJ2-1; 7 bases align to TRBD1. V shed 6 bases and J 7 bases; nucleotides not matched to a gene: 10. The CDR3 totals 14 residues. The V gene's germline CDR1 is SGHRS and CDR2 YFSETQ. CDR3 coding DNA: TGCGCCAGCACCCTCGACCCACAGGGGAATGAGCAGTTCTTC. It translates to CASTLDPQGNEQFF.

The CDR3 DNA follows: TGTGCCAGCAGCGGGGGCCTAGCGGGGGAGAAGGAGCAGTTCTTC. Translating gives CASSGGLAGEKEQFF. The rearrangement joins TRBV9 to TRBJ2-1; 10 nucleotides line up with TRBD2. This CDR3 is 15 amino acids long. J was trimmed by 10 bases and V by 3 bases; bases with no gene match: 10. CDR1 SGDLS and CDR2 YYNGEE come from the germline V gene.

V is TRBV5-5 and J is TRBJ2-1; 14 nucleotides line up with TRBD2. The germline V gene encodes CDR1 SGHKS and CDR2 YYEKEE (reference sequence). V was pared by 1 base and J by 9 bases, with 9 bases of the junction left unmatched. There are 17 residues in the CDR3. CDR3 protein: CASSLRTSGRIAPEQFF. As DNA, the CDR3 is TGTGCCAGCAGCTTGAGGACTAGCGGGAGGATCGCCCCTGAGCAGTTCTTC.

The chain carries TRBV4-1 and TRBJ1-2, with D hard to call. Trimming left V 0 bases short and J 7 bases short, with 12 bases between. Germline assignment: CDR1 MGHRA and CDR2 YSYEKL. CDR3 size: 14 residues. The CDR3 sequence is CASSQDASGLGYTF. DNA for the CDR3: TGCGCCAGCAGCCAAGATGCGTCAGGCCTTGGCTACACCTTC.

This clone was counted a single time. The CDR3 is CAWSRLGETNTEAFF. CDR3 nucleotides: TGTGCCTGGAGTAGGCTGGGGGAAACGAACACTGAAGCTTTCTTT. This chain uses TRBV30 with TRBJ1-1, with D possibly matching TRBD1 (5 bases). The V and J ends lost 2 bases and 1 base respectively, with 14 bases between them. Germline values: CDR1 GTSNPN, CDR2 SVGIG (reference sequence). There are 15 residues in the CDR3.